This paragraph covers one T cell receptor (beta chain) sequence. It lacks a known antigen. Base qualities are not recorded, but no much larger clone differs from it by a single base. The trim is 1 base for V and 4 bases for J, with a gap of 5 bases between the germline ends. According to the germline V gene (reference sequence), CDR1 reads LNHDA and CDR2 reads SQIVND. Including cysteine and phenylalanine, the CDR3 has 13 amino acids. Only the CDR3 part of the read is kept: 39 bases, read in frame from the first base. The library was produced with PCR. At the Johns Hopkins FTIC core, DNA from the cultured CD4+ T cells underwent TCR sequencing with the Oncomine TCR Beta short-read assay. The QIAamp micro DNA kit was used to extract genomic DNA from the cultured CD4+ T cells. Oncomine TCR Beta libraries made from cultured CD4+ T cells were pooled using unique dual indexes and sequenced on an Illumina iSeq 100. Per the source publication's procedure: Non-productive sequences were removed, and CDR3s that did not start with C, did not end with F or W, or were shorter than 7 amino acids were discarded. Antigen-specific clonotypes were identified with the MANAFEST web application by comparing peptide-stimulated wells with reference and other culture wells. Positive clones required FDR below 0.05, an odds ratio above 5, and productive frequency above 0.1% in at least two of three replicate wells. Clonotypes that were significantly expanded in both SARS-CoV-2 spike wells and at least one common cold coronavirus spike condition were defined as cross-reactive. Similarity between CDR3 sequences was evaluated in R version 3.6.1 using Levenshtein distances (stringdist) and unrooted phylogenetic trees (ape). TCRdb reprocessing: public reads trimmed at Q25 with fastp, clones called with MiXCR, in-frame beta chains kept. Here each entry gathers all rows of one CDR3 protein and keeps the most common genes and DNA. For this entry, the V and J calls and clone size follow TCRdb and not the study's own pipeline. This sample holds 8,500 to 14,000 distinct CDR3 sequences; almost 40% were observed only once. About 22% of the sample belongs to the ten largest clones.

The treatment or condition label here, explained by the study, means: roughly 10-day PBMC culture with coronavirus spike peptide pools or control peptides (ViraFEST assay). CD4+ T cells from unexposed donors were collected before the COVID-19 pandemic (2011-2018). The study used the ViraFEST assay, which expanded antigen-specific T cells with peptide pools and then identified expanded clonotypes by TCR sequencing. About 2 million PBMCs per well were cultured in IMDM with about 5% human AB serum and approximately 10 IU/ml IL-2, plus 10 ug/ml peptide pools. Half of the culture medium was replaced with fresh IL-2-containing medium on days 3 and 7. After around 11 days of culture, CD4+ T cells were isolated by negative selection with the EasySep CD4+ T cell isolation kit. Unexposed donor CD4+ T cells were tested for reactivity to SARS-CoV-2 S and N and four common cold coronavirus spike pools, as cell number allowed. Ficoll-Paque Plus gradient centrifugation was used to isolate PBMCs from whole blood, and the isolated PBMCs were then either used fresh or cryopreserved at -140C. Culture conditions were generally each tested in triplicate wells. Leukapheresis product for the unexposed donors was bought commercially.

The source of the sample is a study of vaccination and CD4 T cells after COVID-19 (dated by TCRdb to 2022 to 2024). Notes on the research overall: The convalescent cohort comprised six males and four females, including two Hispanic individuals, seven Caucasians, two Asians and one multiracial person. In control cultures, a CEFX viral epitope pool was used as positive control, an HIV-1 Nef peptide pool was used as negative control, or no peptide was added. Two doses of either the Pfizer-BioNTech BNT162b2 vaccine (n=8) or the Moderna mRNA-1273 vaccine (n=2) were administered to participants. Post-vaccine blood samples were obtained a median of approximately 74 days after the second vaccine dose, with a range of roughly 14 to 241 days. At the TCR clonotype level, an earlier paper using these donors assessed memory CD4+ T cell crossreactivity between SARS-CoV-2 and common cold coronavirus spike proteins. In ten to eleven COVID-19 convalescent patients and 4 infection-naive healthy vaccine recipients, researchers compared the spike-specific CD4+ TCR repertoire from before mRNA vaccination with the repertoire from after. Post-COVID blood samples from convalescent patients were collected a median of roughly 100 days after diagnosis, with a range of 35 to 161 days. Culture stimuli were overlapping spike peptide pools from SARS-CoV-2 and from the common cold coronaviruses HCoV-NL63, HCoV-OC43 and HCoV-229E.

What the work shows at the level of the full study, not this receptor alone: In convalescent patients, a median 86.3% of post-vaccine SARS-CoV-2-reactive clones were detected only after vaccination, and vaccine-specific priming was suggested by this finding. Although the median number of SARS-CoV-2-reactive clonotypes went up from around 20 after infection to 35 to 40 after vaccination, the increase was not significant. Of the vaccine-specific clones in convalescent patients, 304 of 307, or nearly all, reacted only to SARS-CoV-2 spike and did not cross-react with common cold coronaviruses. Only a relatively small number of convalescent patients were included in the study, and early timepoints following natural infection were not analyzed.

This TCR was recovered from a human donor in good health. The chain couples TRBV19 to TRBJ2-1; the D gene is unclear. The specimen was CD4+ T cells from blood, cultured in vitro. The sequenced DNA: TGTGCCAGTAGTATAGGAGTTTACAATGAGCAGTTCTTC. This encodes CASSIGVYNEQFF.